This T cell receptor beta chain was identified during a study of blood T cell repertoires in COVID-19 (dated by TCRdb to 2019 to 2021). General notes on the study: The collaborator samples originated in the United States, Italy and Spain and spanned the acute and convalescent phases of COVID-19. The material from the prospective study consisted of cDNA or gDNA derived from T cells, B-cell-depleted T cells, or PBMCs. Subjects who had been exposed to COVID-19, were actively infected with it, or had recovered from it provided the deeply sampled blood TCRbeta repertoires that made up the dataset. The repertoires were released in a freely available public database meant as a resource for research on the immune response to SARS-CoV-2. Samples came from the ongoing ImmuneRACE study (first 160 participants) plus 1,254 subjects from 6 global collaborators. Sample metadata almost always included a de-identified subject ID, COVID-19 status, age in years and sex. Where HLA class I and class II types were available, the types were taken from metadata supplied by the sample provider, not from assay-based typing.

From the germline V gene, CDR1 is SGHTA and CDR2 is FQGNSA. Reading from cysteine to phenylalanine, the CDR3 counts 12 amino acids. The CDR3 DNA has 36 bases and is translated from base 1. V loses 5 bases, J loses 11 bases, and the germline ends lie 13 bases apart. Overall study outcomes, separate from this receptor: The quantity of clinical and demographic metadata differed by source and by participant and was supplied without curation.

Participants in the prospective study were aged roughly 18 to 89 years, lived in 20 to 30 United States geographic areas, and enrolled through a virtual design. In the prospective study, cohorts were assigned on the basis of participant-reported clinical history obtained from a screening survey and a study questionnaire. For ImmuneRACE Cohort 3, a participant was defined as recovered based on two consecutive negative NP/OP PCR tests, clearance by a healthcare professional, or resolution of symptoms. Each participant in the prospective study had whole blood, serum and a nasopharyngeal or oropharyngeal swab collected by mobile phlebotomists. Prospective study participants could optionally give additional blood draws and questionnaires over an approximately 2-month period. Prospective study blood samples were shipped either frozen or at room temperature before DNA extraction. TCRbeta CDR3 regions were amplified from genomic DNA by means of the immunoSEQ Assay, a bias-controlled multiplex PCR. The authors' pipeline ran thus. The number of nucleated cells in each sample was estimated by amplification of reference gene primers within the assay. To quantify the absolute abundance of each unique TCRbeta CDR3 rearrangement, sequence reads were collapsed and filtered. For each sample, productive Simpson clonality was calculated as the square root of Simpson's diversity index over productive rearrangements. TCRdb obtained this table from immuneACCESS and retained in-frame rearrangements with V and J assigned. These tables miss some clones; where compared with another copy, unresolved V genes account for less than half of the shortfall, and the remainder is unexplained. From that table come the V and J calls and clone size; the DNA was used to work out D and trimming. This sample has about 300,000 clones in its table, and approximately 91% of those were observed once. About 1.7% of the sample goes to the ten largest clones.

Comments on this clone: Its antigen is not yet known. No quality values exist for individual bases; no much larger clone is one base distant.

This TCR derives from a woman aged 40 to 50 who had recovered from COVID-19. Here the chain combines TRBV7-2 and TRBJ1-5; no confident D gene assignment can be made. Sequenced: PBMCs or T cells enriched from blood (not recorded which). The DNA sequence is TGTGCCAGCAGCCCCCCACACGGGGCCCAGCATTTT. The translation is CASSPPHGAQHF.